This T cell receptor (beta chain) was recorded in a study of beta chain features in type 1 diabetes. Study overall: All of the samples together had 85 million to 130 million sorted cells examined.

Broader study findings: Fewer junction insertions and more nucleotide deletions appeared in type 1 diabetes patients. When Type 1 diabetes patients were examined, their TCRB CDR3s proved moderately but significantly shorter in all four CD4+ subsets. Among patients, naive, central memory and Treg TCRB repertoires appeared more similar than among healthy donors.

This clone has just a few counts. What it binds is not known. This CDR3 contains 14 residues. Germline V gives CDR1 MNHNY, CDR2 SVGAGI (reference sequence). Between the trimmed V and J ends, which lost 5 bases and 5 bases, there was a span of 13 bases. All of the isolated RNA was reverse transcribed, so expressed TCRB transcripts were sequenced. Method: immunoSEQ multiplex PCR; TCRdb's copy keeps in-frame clones and lacks some. The sample contains approximately 330,000 clones, 11% of which appear only once. The V and J genes are TRBV6-6 and TRBJ1-5, with D perhaps matching TRBD1 (6 bases). The TCR was taken from a young woman in good health. Sequencing input: naive CD4+ T cells from blood. DNA of the CDR3: TGTGCCAGCAGTCCCCAGGGGACCTATCAGCCCCAGCATTTT. Its protein is CASSPQGTYQPQHF.